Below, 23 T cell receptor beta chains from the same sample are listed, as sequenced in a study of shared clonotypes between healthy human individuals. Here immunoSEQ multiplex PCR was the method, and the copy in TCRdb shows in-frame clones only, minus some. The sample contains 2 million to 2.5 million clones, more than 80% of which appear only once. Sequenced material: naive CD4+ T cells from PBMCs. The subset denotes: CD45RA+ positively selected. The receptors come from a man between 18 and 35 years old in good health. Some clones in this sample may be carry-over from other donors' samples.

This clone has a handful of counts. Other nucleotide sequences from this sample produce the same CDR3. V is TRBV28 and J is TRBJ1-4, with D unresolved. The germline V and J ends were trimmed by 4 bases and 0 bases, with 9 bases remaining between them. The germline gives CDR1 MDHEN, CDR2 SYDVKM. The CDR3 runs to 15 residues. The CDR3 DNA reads TGTGCCAGCAGTTCCCCCGGGGCAACTAATGAAAAACTGTTTTTT. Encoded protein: CASSSPGATNEKLFF.

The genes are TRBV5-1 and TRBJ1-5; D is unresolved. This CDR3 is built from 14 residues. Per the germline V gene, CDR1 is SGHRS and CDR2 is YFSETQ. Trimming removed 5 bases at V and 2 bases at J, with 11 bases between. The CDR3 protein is CASSPATGNQPQHF. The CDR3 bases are TGCGCCAGCAGTCCCGCCACGGGCAATCAGCCCCAGCATTTT. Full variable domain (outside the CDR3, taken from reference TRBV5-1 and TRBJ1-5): KAGVTQTPRYLIKTRGQQVTLSCSPISGHRSVSWYQQTPGQGLQFLFEYFSETQRNKGNFPGRFSGRQFSNSRSEMNVSTLELGDSALYLCASSPATGNQPQHFGDGTRLSIL.

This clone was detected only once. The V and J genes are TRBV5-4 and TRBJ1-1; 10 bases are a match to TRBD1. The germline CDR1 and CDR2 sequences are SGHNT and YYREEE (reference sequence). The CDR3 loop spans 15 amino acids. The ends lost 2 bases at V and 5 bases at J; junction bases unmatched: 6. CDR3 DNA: TGTGCCAGCAGCTTACCAAGACAGGGGGCAACTGAAGCTTTCTTT. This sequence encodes CASSLPRQGATEAFF.

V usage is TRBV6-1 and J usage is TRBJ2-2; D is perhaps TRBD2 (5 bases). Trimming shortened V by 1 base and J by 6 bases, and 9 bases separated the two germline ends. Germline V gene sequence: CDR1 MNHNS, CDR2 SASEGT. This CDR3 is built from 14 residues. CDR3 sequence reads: CASSEGGFAGELFF. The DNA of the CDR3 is TGTGCCAGCAGTGAAGGAGGGTTCGCCGGGGAGCTGTTTTTT.

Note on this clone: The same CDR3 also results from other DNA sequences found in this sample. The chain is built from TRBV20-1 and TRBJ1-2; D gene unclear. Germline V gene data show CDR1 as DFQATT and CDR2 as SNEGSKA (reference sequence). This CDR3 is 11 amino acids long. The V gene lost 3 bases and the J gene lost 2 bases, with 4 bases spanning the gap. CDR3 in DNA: TGCAGTGCTAGCTTAAACTATGGCTACACCTTC. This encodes CSASLNYGYTF.

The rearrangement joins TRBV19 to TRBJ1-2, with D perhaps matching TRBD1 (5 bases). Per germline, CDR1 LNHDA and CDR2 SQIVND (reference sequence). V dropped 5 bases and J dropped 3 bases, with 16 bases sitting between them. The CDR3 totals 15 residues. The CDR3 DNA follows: TGTGCCAGTAGTCTCAGACCAGGGCCCGACTATGGCTACACCTTC. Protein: CASSLRPGPDYGYTF.

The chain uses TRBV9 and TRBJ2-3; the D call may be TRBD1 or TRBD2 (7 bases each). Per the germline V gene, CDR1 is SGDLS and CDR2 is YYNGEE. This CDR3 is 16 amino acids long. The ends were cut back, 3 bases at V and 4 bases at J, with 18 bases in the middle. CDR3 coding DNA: TGTGCCAGCAGCGCACCGACAGGGAGGGTAGCAGATACGCAGTATTTT. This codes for CASSAPTGRVADTQYF.

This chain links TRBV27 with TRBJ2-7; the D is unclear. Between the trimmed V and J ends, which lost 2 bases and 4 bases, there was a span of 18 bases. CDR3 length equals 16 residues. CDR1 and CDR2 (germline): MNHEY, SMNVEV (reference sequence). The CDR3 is CASSLGSPQFAYEQYF. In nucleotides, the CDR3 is TGTGCCAGCAGTTTAGGTTCCCCACAGTTCGCTTACGAGCAGTACTTC.

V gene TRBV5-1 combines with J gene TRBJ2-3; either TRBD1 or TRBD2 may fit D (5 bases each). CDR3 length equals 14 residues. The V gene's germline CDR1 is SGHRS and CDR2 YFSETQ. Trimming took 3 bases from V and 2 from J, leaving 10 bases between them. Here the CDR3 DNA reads TGCGCCAGCAGCTGGGGGTCGTACACAGATACGCAGTATTTT. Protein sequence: CASSWGSYTDTQYF. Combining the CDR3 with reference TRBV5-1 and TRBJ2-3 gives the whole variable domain KAGVTQTPRYLIKTRGQQVTLSCSPISGHRSVSWYQQTPGQGLQFLFEYFSETQRNKGNFPGRFSGRQFSNSRSEMNVSTLELGDSALYLCASSWGSYTDTQYFGPGTRLTVL.

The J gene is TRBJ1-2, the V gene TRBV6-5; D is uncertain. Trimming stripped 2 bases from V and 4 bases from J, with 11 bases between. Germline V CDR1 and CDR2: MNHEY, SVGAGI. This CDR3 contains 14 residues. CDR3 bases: TGTGCCAGCAGTTACCAGACATACCCCTATGGCTACACCTTC. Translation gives CASSYQTYPYGYTF.

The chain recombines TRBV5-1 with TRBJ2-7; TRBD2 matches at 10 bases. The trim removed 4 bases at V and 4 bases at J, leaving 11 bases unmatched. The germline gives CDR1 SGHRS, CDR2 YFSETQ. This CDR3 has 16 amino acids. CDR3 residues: CASSEGGAGGFYEQYF. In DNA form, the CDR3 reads TGCGCCAGCAGCGAAGGAGGAGCGGGAGGGTTTTACGAGCAGTACTTC.

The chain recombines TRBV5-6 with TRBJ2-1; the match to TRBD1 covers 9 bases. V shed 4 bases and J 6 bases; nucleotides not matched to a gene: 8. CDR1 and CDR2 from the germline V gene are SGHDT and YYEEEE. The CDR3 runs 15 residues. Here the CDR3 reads CASSPDRGRPNEQFF. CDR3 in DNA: TGTGCCAGCAGCCCGGACAGGGGCAGACCCAATGAGCAGTTCTTC.

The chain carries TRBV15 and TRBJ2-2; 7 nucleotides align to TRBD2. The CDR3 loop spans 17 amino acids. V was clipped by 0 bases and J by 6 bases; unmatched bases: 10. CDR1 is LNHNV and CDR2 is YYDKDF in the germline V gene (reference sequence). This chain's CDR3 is CATSRDLVLARSGELFF. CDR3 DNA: TGTGCCACCAGCAGAGATTTGGTACTAGCGAGATCCGGGGAGCTGTTTTTT.

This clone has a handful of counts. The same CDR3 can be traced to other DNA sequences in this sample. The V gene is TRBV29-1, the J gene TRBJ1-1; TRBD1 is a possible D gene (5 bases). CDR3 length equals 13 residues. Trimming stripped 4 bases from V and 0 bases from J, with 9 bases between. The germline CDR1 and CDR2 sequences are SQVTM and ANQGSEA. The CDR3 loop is CSVAGVMNTEAFF. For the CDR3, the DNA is TGCAGCGTTGCGGGGGTCATGAACACTGAAGCTTTCTTT.

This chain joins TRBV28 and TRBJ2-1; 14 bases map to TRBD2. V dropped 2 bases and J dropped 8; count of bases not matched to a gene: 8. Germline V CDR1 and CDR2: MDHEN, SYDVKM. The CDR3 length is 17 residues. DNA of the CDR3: TGTGCCAGCAGTTTAAGACCTCCGGGACTAGCGGGGGATGAGCAGTTCTTC. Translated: CASSLRPPGLAGDEQFF.

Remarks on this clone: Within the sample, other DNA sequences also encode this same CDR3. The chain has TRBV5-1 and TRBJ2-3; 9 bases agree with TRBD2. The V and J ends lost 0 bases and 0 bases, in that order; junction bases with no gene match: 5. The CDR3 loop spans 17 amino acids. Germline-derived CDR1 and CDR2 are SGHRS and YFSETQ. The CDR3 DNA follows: TGCGCCAGCAGCTTGGGGGCTAGCGGGACTAGCACAGATACGCAGTATTTT. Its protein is CASSLGASGTSTDTQYF.

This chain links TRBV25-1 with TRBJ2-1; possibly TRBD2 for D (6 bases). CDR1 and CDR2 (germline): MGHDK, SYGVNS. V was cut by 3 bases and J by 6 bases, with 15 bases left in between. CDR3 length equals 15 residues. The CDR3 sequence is CASSDPRGKVNEQFF. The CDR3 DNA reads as TGTGCCAGCAGTGATCCTCGGGGGAAGGTCAATGAGCAGTTCTTC.

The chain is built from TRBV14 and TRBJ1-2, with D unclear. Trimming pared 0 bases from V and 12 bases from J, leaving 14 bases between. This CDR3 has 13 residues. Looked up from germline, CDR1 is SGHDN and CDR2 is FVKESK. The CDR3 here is CASSQDDRLAHTF. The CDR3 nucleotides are TGTGCCAGCAGCCAAGACGACCGCTTGGCTCACACCTTC.

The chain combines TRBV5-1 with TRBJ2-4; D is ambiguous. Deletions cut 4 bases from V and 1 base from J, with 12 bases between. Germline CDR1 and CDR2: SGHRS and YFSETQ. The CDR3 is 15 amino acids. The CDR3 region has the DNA TGCGCCAGCAGCCCGACCGATCTGGCCAAAAACATTCAGTACTTC. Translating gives CASSPTDLAKNIQYF.

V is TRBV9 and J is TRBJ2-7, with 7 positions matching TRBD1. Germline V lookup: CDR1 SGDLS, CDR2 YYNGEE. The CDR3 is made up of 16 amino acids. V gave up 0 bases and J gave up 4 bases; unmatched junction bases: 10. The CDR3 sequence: CASSVGGTGVFYEQYF. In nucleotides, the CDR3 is TGTGCCAGCAGCGTAGGAGGAACAGGGGTTTTTTACGAGCAGTACTTC.

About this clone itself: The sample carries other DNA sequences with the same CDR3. CDR3 in amino acids: CASSLRNYGYTF. In DNA form, the CDR3 reads TGTGCCAGCAGTTTACGTAACTATGGCTACACCTTC. The gene calls are TRBV28 and TRBJ1-2; unclear D gene. The CDR3 sequence is 12 residues long. Trimming stripped 2 bases from V and 1 base from J, with 2 bases between. Germline values: CDR1 MDHEN, CDR2 SYDVKM.

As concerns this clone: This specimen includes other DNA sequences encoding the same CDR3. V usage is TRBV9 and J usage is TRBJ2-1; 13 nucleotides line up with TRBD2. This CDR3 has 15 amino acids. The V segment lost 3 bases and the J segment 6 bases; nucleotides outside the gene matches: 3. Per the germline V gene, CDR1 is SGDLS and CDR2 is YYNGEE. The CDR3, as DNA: TGTGCCAGCAGCGCCCGGACTAGCGGGAGCAATGAGCAGTTCTTC. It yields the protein CASSARTSGSNEQFF.

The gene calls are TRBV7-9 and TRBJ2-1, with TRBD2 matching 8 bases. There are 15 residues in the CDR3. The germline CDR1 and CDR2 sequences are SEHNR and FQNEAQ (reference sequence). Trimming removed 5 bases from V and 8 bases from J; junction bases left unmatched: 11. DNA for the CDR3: TGTGCCAGCAGCCCCCGGGGGGGGGTTTTTGATGAGCAGTTCTTC. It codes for CASSPRGGVFDEQFF.